This entry features one TCR beta chain sequence. The antigen remains unidentified. Primers included in the PCR were 60 Vbeta and 13 Jbeta primers. Sequencing was performed with immunoSEQ multiplex PCR; in TCRdb, only in-frame clones are kept and a portion is missing. Here the sample spans approximately 190,000 clones, approximately 80% being singletons. The sample belongs to a study of cytomegalovirus exposure and HLA in healthy donors. The CDR3 consists of 14 residues. CDR1 is ENHRY, CDR2 SYGVKD, per germline. V lost 0 bases to trimming and J lost 9 bases; unmatched junction nucleotides: 5. Whole-study findings and limits: A later analysis showed TCR association rates differing by HLA locus, peaking at DRB1 and lowest at HLA-C.

This chain links TRBV10-3 with TRBJ2-5; 9 nucleotides match TRBD1. The TCR sequence derives from a woman younger than 45 in good health and CMV-seropositive. Specimen: PBMCs. CDR3 coding DNA: TGTGCCATCAGTGAGTCGAGACAGGGGGTGTCCCAGTACTTC. Translating it yields CAISESRQGVSQYF.